The TCR beta chain described here comes from a study of shared clonotypes between healthy human individuals. V lost 0 bases and J 0 bases, leaving 9 bases between the germline ends. There are 15 residues in the CDR3. The V gene's germline CDR1 is MNHEY and CDR2 SVGAGI. As for this clone: The antigen is not known. The same CDR3 can be traced to other DNA sequences in this sample.

Findings and caveats of the study: Large depth notwithstanding, sorted-subset sequencing proved incomplete by rarefaction.

Each replicate PCR on the sorted subsets used 200 ng DNA (around 30,000 T cell genomes). This table comes from immunoSEQ multiplex PCR, and its TCRdb copy is limited to in-frame clones, with some not included. This table has about 1 million clones, approximately 80% appearing once. Splitting the CD4+ cells yielded a CD45RA+ naive subset and a CD45RA-negative memory subset. Sequenced sample: memory CD4+ T cells from PBMCs. The subset here: CD45RA-negative fraction. The receptor was isolated from a man aged 18 to 30 in good health. Some clones in this sample may be carry-over from other donors' samples. The chain recombines TRBV6-5 with TRBJ2-7; no clear D. In DNA form, the CDR3 reads TGTGCCAGCAGTTACTCTCCAGACCGCTCCTACGAGCAGTACTTC. This translates into CASSYSPDRSYEQYF.